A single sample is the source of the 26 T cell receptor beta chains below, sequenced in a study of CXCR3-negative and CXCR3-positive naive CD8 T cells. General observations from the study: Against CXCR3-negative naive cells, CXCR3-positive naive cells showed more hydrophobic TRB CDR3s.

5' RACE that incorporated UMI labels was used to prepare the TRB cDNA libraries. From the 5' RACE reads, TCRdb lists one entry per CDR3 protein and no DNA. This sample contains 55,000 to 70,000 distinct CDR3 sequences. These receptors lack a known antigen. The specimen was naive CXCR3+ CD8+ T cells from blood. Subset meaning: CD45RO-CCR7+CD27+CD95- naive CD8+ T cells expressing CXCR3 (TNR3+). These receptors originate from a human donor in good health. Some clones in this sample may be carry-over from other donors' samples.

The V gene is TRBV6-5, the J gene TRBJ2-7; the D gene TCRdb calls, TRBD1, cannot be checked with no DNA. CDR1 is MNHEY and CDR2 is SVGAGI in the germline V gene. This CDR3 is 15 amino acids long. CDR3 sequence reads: CASSSQTGGSYEQYF.

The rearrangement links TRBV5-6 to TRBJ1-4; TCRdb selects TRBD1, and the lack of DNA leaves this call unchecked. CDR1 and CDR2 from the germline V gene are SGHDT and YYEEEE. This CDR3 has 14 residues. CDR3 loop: CASSGTGTGVELFF.

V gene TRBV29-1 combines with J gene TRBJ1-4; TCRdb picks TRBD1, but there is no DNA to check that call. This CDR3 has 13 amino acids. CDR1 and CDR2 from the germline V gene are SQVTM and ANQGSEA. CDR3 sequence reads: CSARPGNNEKLFF.

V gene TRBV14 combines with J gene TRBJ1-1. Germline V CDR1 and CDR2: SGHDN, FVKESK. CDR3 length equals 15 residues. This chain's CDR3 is CASSPRGGTNTEAFF.

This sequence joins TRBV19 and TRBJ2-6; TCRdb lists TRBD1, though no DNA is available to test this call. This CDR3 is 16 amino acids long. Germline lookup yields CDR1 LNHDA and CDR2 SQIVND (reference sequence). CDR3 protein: CASSIDRGSGANVLTF.

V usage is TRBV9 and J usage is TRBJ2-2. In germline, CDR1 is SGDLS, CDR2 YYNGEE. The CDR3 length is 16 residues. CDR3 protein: CASSVYYGGSDGELFF.

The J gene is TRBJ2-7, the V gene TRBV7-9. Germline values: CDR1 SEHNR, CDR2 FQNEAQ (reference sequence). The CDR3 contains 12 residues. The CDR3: CASSGDSYEQYF. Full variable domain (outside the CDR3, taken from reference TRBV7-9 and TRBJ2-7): DTGVSQNPRHKITKRGQNVTFRCDPISEHNRLYWYRQTLGQGPEFLTYFQNEAQLEKSRLLSDRFSAERPKGSFSTLEIQRTEQGDSAMYLCASSGDSYEQYFGPGTRLTVT.

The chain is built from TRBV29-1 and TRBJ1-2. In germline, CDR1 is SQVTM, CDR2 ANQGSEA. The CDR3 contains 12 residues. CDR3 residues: CSVEASNYGYTF.

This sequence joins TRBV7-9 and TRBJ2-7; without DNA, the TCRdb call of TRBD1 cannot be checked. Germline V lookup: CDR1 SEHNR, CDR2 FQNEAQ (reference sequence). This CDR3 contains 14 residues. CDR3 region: CASSLPELSYEQYF.

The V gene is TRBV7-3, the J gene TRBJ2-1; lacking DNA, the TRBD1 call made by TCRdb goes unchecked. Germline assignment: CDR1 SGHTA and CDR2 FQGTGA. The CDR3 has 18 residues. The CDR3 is CASSFNSPGGGLYNEQFF.

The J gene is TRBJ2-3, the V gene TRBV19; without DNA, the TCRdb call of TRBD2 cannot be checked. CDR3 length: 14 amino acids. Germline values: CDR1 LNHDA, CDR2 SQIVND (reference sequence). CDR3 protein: CASNQRGDADTQYF.

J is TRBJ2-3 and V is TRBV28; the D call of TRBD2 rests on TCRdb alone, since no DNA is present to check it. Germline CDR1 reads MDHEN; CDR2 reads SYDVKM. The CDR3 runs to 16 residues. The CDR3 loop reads CASLAGISSSTDTQYF.

CDR3 sequence: CASSQDRQGGDGYTF. The rearrangement joins TRBV4-3 to TRBJ1-2; TCRdb's D call, TRBD1, is unchecked because there is no DNA. CDR1 and CDR2 from the germline V gene are LGHNA and YSLEER. The CDR3 is 15 residues long.

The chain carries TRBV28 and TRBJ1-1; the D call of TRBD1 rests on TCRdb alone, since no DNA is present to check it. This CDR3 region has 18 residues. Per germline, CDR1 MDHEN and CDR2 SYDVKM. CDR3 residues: CASSFSPGQGLLNTEAFF.

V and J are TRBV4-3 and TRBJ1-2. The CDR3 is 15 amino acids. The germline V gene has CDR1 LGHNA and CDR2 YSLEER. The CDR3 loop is CASSQVRGLPYGYTF.

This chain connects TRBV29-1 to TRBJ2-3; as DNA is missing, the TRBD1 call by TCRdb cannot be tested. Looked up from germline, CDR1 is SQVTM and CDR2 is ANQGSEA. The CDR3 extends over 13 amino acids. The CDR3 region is CSVRTVGSDTQYF.

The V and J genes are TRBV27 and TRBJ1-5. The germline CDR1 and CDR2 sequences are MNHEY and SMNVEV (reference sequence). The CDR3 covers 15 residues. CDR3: CASSLSPASNQPQHF.

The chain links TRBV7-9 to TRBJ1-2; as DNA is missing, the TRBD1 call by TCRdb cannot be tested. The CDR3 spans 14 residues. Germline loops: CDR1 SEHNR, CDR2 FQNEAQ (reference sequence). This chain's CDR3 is CASSLALTEYGYTF.

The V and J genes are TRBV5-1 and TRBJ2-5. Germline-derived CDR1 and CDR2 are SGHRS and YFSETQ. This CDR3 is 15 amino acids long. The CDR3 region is CASSLDRGFQETQYF.

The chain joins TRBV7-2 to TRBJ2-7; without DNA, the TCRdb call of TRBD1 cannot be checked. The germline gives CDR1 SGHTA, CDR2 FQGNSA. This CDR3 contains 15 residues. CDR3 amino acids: CASSPPGGGLHEQYF.

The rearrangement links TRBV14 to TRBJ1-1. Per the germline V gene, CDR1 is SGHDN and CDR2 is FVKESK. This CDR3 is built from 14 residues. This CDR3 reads CASSQEGEGVEAFF.

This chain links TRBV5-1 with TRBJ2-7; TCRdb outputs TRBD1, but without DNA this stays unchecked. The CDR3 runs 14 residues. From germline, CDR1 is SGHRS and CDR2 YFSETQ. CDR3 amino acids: CDSSAPTSLYEQYF.

The CDR3 here is CASSYEVGHTEAFF. V gene TRBV6-2 or TRBV6-3 combines with J gene TRBJ1-1. CDR1 and CDR2 (germline): MNHEY, SVGEGT. The CDR3 totals 14 residues.

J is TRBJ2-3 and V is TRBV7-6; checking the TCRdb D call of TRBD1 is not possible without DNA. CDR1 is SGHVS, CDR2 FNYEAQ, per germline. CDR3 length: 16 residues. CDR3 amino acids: CASSLRTGDCTDTQYF.

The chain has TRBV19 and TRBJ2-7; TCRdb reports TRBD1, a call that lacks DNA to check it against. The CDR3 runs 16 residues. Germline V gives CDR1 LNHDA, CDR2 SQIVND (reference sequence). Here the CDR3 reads CASSIGETGFTYEQYF.

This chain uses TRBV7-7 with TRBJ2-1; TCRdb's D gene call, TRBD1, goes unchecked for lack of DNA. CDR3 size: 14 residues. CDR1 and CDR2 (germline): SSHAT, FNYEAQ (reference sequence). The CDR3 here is CASSPGTGSWVQFF.